The rows below give T cell receptor beta chains drawn from one sample of a study of control samples from healthy donors and cancer patients. Assay used: immunoSEQ multiplex PCR; TCRdb lists only in-frame clones, some missing. The profile shows roughly 50,000 clones, around nine tenths of them singletons. The sample comprised PBMCs. The receptors were gathered from a man aged 25 to 45 with colorectal cancer. Both conserved end residues are part of each CDR3. A D gene is named only where the DNA matches it firmly. The size field is filled for only some rows; it gives once, few, many or a size class.

v_call	d_call	clone_size	j_call	cdr3_nt	cdr3_aa
TRBV6-6	NA	NA	TRBJ1-3	TGTGCCAGCAGTTACTCCGAGGGCAGCTCTGGAAACACCATATATTTT	CASSYSEGSSGNTIYF
TRBV18	NA	NA	TRBJ2-1	TGTGCCAGCTCACCCGGACAGCCGCTTGGCTTGGTCTTC	CASSPGQPLGLVF
TRBV27	NA	few	TRBJ1-6	TGTGCCAGCAGTTTTCAGGGCAGACCAAATTCACCCCTCCACTTT	CASSFQGRPNSPLHF
TRBV2	NA	NA	TRBJ2-2	TGTGCCAGCAGAACGACCCCTGGCCCGGGGGTACACACCGGGGAGCTGTTTTTT	CASRTTPGPGVHTGELFF
TRBV6-6	NA	NA	TRBJ1-1	TGTGCCAGCAGTTTCAGGGAAGGGACTGAAGCTTTCTTT	CASSFREGTEAFF
TRBV5-5	TRBD1	NA	TRBJ1-1	TGTGCCAGCATCCGGACAGGATTAAACACTGAAGCTTTCTTT	CASIRTGLNTEAFF
TRBV10-3	NA	NA	TRBJ1-2	TGTGCCATCAGTGTGGCAGCTAACTATGGCTACACCTTC	CAISVAANYGYTF
TRBV6-5	TRBD1	NA	TRBJ1-1	TGTGCCAGCAGGAGGACAGGCACTGAAGCTTTCTTT	CASRRTGTEAFF
TRBV19	NA	NA	TRBJ1-1	TGTGCCAGTAGCCTAACAGGATTCGGGTCTGAAGCTTTCTTT	CASSLTGFGSEAFF
TRBV19	NA	NA	TRBJ2-4	TGTGCCAGTAGCCCGACGGAAGCCAAAAACATTCAGTACTTC	CASSPTEAKNIQYF
TRBV7-6	NA	NA	TRBJ1-2	TGTGCCAGCAGCCCGGGGAGTCTAAGCTACACCTTC	CASSPGSLSYTF
TRBV6-5	NA	few	TRBJ2-1	TGTGCCAGCAGTTACCTGGATGAGCAGTTCTTC	CASSYLDEQFF
TRBV2	NA	NA	TRBJ1-2	TGTGCCAGCAGTGAACCGCAAGGGGGGGGCCAGGGGAGCTACACCTTC	CASSEPQGGGQGSYTF
TRBV29-1	NA	NA	TRBJ1-1	TGCAGCGTCCAACGATCGAACACTGAAGCTTTCTTT	CSVQRSNTEAFF
TRBV30	NA	NA	TRBJ1-2	TGTGCCTGGAATCCGGGCCAGGCCCTTGGAGGCTACACCTTC	CAWNPGQALGGYTF
TRBV11-2	TRBD1	NA	TRBJ1-3	TGTGCCAGCAGCTCCCCTTTCGGGACAGGGAGCTCTGGAAACACCATATATTTT	CASSSPFGTGSSGNTIYF
TRBV10-3	NA	NA	TRBJ1-2	TGTGCCATCAGTGAAACAAATGTTAACTATGGCTACACCTTC	CAISETNVNYGYTF
TRBV6-5	TRBD2	once	TRBJ2-5	TGTGCCAGCAGTAATGGACTAGCCGAGACCCAGTACTTC	CASSNGLAETQYF
TRBV4-3	TRBD1	once	TRBJ2-3	TGCGCCAGCAGTTTCAGGGGGCGCGAGCAGTATTTT	CASSFRGREQYF
TRBV6-5	NA	NA	TRBJ2-3	TGTGCCAGCAGTCTCCTGGGGCAGAATACGCAGTATTTT	CASSLLGQNTQYF
TRBV19	NA	NA	TRBJ1-3	TGTGCCAGTACGACGGAGAGCTCTGGAAACACCATATATTTT	CASTTESSGNTIYF
TRBV5-1	TRBD1	NA	TRBJ2-7	TGCGCCAGCAGTCACGGGACAGCAGGCTACGAGCAGTACTTC	CASSHGTAGYEQYF
TRBV4-2	NA	NA	TRBJ2-3	TGTGCCAGCAGCCAAGAAGGGGGTAGCCGAAATACGCAGTATTTT	CASSQEGGSRNTQYF
TRBV7-9	NA	NA	TRBJ1-1	TGTGCCAGCAGCTTAGAGGCAGCCCTTCTGAACACTGAAGCTTTCTTT	CASSLEAALLNTEAFF
TRBV6-5	NA	NA	TRBJ2-2	TGTGCCAGCGGAGACCCCGGGGAGCTGTTTTTT	CASGDPGELFF
TRBV11-2	TRBD1	NA	TRBJ1-3	TGTGCCAGCAGTTCAGTCAGGGGGAGTGGAAACACCATATATTTT	CASSSVRGSGNTIYF
TRBV7-7	NA	NA	TRBJ2-2	TGTGCCAGCAGCTTAAGTTGGCGGACAGCGAACACCGGGGAGCTGTTTTTT	CASSLSWRTANTGELFF
TRBV29-1	NA	few	TRBJ1-2	TGCAGCGTTGAACTTAGGGCCCTCCGCGACTATGGCTACACCTTC	CSVELRALRDYGYTF
TRBV30	NA	NA	TRBJ1-6	TGTGCCTGGAAGGGGTTCGGATCCTATAATTCACCCCTCCACTTT	CAWKGFGSYNSPLHF
TRBV5-5	NA	NA	TRBJ2-2	TGTGCCAGCACCCCCACGGGCGACGTGGATTCCGGGGAGCTGTTTTTT	CASTPTGDVDSGELFF
TRBV3-1/TRBV3-2	TRBD2	NA	TRBJ2-2	TGTGCCAGCAGCCAAGAGGGGCGGCGGGGGGTCTTGAACACCGGGGAGCTGTTTTTT	CASSQEGRRGVLNTGELFF
TRBV9	TRBD1	NA	TRBJ1-6	TGTGCCAGCAGCGTAGACGACAGGGAGAATTCACCCCTCCACTTT	CASSVDDRENSPLHF
TRBV19	TRBD1	NA	TRBJ1-4	TGTGCCAGTAGCAGGGACAGGGGGCTAGATGAAAAACTGTTTTTT	CASSRDRGLDEKLFF
TRBV14	NA	NA	TRBJ1-1	TGTGCCAGCAGCCAAGAGATAGGGCTGCTCATGAACACTGAAGCTTTCTTT	CASSQEIGLLMNTEAFF
TRBV27	NA	NA	TRBJ1-2	TGTGCCAGCAGTTCCTTCCGGGACCCATATGGCTACACCTTC	CASSSFRDPYGYTF
TRBV5-6	TRBD1	NA	TRBJ1-6	TGTGCCAGCAGCTTGAACAGGGGGAATTCACCCCTCCACTTT	CASSLNRGNSPLHF
TRBV5-1	TRBD1	NA	TRBJ1-2	TGCGCCAGCAGACCAACAGGGGGTAATAACTATGGCTACACCTTC	CASRPTGGNNYGYTF
TRBV29-1	TRBD1	NA	TRBJ1-2	TGCAGCGTTGATAACCCCCTTACAGGGGGCAAAGGCTACACCTTC	CSVDNPLTGGKGYTF
TRBV3-1/TRBV3-2	NA	NA	TRBJ1-6	TGTGCCAGCAAGGAGATACTCTTGGGTGATTCACCCCTCCACTTT	CASKEILLGDSPLHF
TRBV3-1/TRBV3-2	NA	NA	TRBJ1-5	TGTGCCAGCAGCCAAGTTGTTGGTGGCAGCGCCTATAGCAATCAGCCCCAGCATTTT	CASSQVVGGSAYSNQPQHF
TRBV6-5	NA	few	TRBJ1-1	TGTGCCAGCAGAATCTTACAGGGTGGAAACACTGAAGCTTTCTTT	CASRILQGGNTEAFF
TRBV6-5	TRBD1	few	TRBJ2-7	TGTGCCAGCAGTTACTCTAGACAGGGCTCCTACGAGCAGTACTTC	CASSYSRQGSYEQYF
TRBV14	NA	once	TRBJ1-3	TGTGCCAGTACAGGGACTGGAAACACCATATATTTT	CASTGTGNTIYF
TRBV25-1	TRBD2	NA	TRBJ2-2	TGTGCCATCCAGACTAGCTCCACCGGGGAGCTGTTTTTT	CAIQTSSTGELFF
TRBV18	TRBD1	NA	TRBJ2-1	TGTGCCAGCTCACCGGGACAGGGGCGCGCCAATGAGCAGTTCTTC	CASSPGQGRANEQFF
TRBV5-4	TRBD1	NA	TRBJ1-2	TGTGCCAGCAGCCGCGACAGGGACGGCTATGGCTACACCTTC	CASSRDRDGYGYTF
TRBV5-1	TRBD2	NA	TRBJ2-3	TGCGCCAGCAGCTTGGGACTAGCGGGGGGGCCGATCACAGATACGCAGTATTTT	CASSLGLAGGPITDTQYF
TRBV7-2	TRBD1	NA	TRBJ2-5	TGTGCCAGCAGCCGGGACAGATACCAAGAGACCCAGTACTTC	CASSRDRYQETQYF
TRBV12-3/TRBV12-4	TRBD1	NA	TRBJ2-1	TGTGCCAGCAGGGACAGGAGTTATGAGCAGTTCTTC	CASRDRSYEQFF
TRBV2	NA	NA	TRBJ2-1	TGTGCCAGCAACGGGGTGGGGGGCCTACGGCAGTTCTTC	CASNGVGGLRQFF
TRBV29-1	TRBD2	NA	TRBJ2-5	TGCAGCGTCCCCCCCCCGGGGGGCCAAGAGACCCAGTACTTC	CSVPPPGGQETQYF
TRBV9	TRBD1	NA	TRBJ1-6	TGTGCCAGCAGCCTTGAGGGGACAGGTCAGACACCCCTCCACTTT	CASSLEGTGQTPLHF
TRBV2	TRBD2	NA	TRBJ2-5	TGTGCCAGCAGTGTATCAGGGACTAGGTCATTGGAGACCCAGTACTTC	CASSVSGTRSLETQYF
TRBV5-4	TRBD1	NA	TRBJ1-2	TGTGCCAGCAGCCTCCCGGACAGGGATTATGGCTACACCTTC	CASSLPDRDYGYTF
TRBV5-6	NA	NA	TRBJ1-1	TGTGCCACCTGGACAGTTGGCACTGAAGCTTTCTTT	CATWTVGTEAFF